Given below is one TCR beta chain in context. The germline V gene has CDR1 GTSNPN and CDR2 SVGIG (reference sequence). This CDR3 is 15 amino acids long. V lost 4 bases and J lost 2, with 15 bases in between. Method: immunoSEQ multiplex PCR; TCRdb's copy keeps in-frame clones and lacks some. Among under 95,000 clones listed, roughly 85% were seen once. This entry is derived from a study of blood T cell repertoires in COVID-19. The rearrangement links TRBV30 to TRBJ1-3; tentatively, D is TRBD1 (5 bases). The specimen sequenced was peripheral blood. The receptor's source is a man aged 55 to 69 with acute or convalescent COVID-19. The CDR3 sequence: CAWTPDSLTGNTIYF. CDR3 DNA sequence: TGTGCCTGGACGCCCGACAGCCTTACTGGAAACACCATATATTTT.